What follows describes a single T cell receptor (beta chain). Its cognate antigen is unknown. The CDR3 is made up of 14 amino acids. V shed 0 bases and J shed 3 bases, with 11 bases lying between them. CDR1 and CDR2 (germline): DFQATT, SNEGSKA (reference sequence). Time point specified: newly diagnosed GD, antithyroid drugs for less than 3 months. From PBMCs, RNA was extracted and then used to make the TCR library. The entry originates in a study of regulatory T cells in long-lasting Graves disease. In the study overall: For a period under 3 months, newly diagnosed Graves' patients had taken antithyroid drugs. Findings of the study overall: It was in persistent disease that TRBV28, TRBJ1-2 and TRBJ2-5 were favored. Persistent Graves' patients showed less TCR diversity than newly diagnosed ones.

To make TCR beta libraries, researchers used iRepertoire HTBI primers and Arm-PCR of CDR3 regions. Each CDR3 protein gets one entry after TCRdb re-called the multiplex PCR reads with MiXCR. The sample lists 400,000 to 550,000 distinct CDR3 sequences; 16% were seen once. The same data also contributed to another study, on T cells in Graves' hyperthyroidism and ophthalmopathy.

This rearrangement joins TRBV20-1 to TRBJ1-2, with D unclear. This sequence was found in a woman in her twenties or thirties with Graves disease. This specimen was peripheral blood mononuclear cells (PBMCs), taken at new diagnosis, from a patient treated with antithyroid drugs. The chain's CDR3 is CSARDPLAYYGYTF. In DNA, the CDR3 is TGCAGTGCTAGAGATCCCCTGGCCTACTATGGCTACACCTTC.